This is a list of T cell receptor beta chains from one sample in a study of CD8+ T cells in alopecia areata. TCRdb keeps only in-frame clones here, not all; method: immunoSEQ multiplex PCR. In the table there are more than 200,000 clones, approximately 45% of which are singletons. The sample consisted of CD4+ T cells sorted from blood, taken at approximately week 37, from a patient treated with tofacitinib. These receptors were taken from a human donor with alopecia areata. The CDR3 runs from the conserved cysteine through the conserved F or W. The D gene is left open where the match is weak. Part of the rows lack a size; the others show once, few, many or a class for expanded clones.

d_gene	v_gene	j_gene	abundance	CDR3nt	CDR3aa
TRBD1	TRBV29-1	TRBJ2-1	few	TGCAGCGCAACACAGGGGGCCACCTACAATGAGCAGTTCTTC	CSATQGATYNEQFF
-	TRBV18	TRBJ2-1	few	TGTGCCAGCTCACCAGATCAACGCTTCAATGAGCAGTTCTTC	CASSPDQRFNEQFF
TRBD2	TRBV5-6	TRBJ2-7	-	TGTGCCAGCAGCCTACCCTCCCGGAGCGGGAGCTACGAGCAGTACTTC	CASSLPSRSGSYEQYF
TRBD2	TRBV7-9	TRBJ2-7	few	TGTGCCAGCAGCCGAATTGGGACTAGCGGTGAGCAGTACTTC	CASSRIGTSGEQYF
-	TRBV6-5	TRBJ1-2	-	TGTGCCAGCAATCCTACAGGAATAAACTATGGCTACACCTTC	CASNPTGINYGYTF
-	TRBV5-1	TRBJ1-2	once	TGCGCCAGCACCTCTTATCCAGGTGGGGAGGACGAAGGCTACACCTTC	CASTSYPGGEDEGYTF
-	TRBV7-2	TRBJ2-2	-	TGTGCCAGCGAAGGAGGACGAGAGCTGTTTTTT	CASEGGRELFF
TRBD1	TRBV30	TRBJ1-2	-	TGTGCCTGGAGTGCGGACAGGGGGAACTATGGCTACACCTTC	CAWSADRGNYGYTF
TRBD2	TRBV27	TRBJ2-3	-	TGTGCCAGCAGTTACAGACTAGCGGCCACAGATACGCAGTATTTT	CASSYRLAATDTQYF
TRBD1	TRBV5-6	TRBJ2-1	-	TGTGCCAGCAGAGGTTTTTGGGACAGGAGTTACAATGAGCAGTTCTTC	CASRGFWDRSYNEQFF
-	TRBV7-2	TRBJ2-2	-	TGTGCCAGCAGCTTAGCGCTGGGCGCTGCCGGGGAGCTGTTTTTT	CASSLALGAAGELFF
TRBD1	TRBV7-9	TRBJ2-5	-	TGTGCCAGCAGTTCGCGACAGGGGCCCCAAGAGACCCAGTACTTC	CASSSRQGPQETQYF
-	TRBV30	TRBJ2-7	-	TGTGCCTGGAGTCGACAGCTATCCTACGAGCAGTACTTC	CAWSRQLSYEQYF
-	TRBV7-9	TRBJ2-2	-	TGTGCCAGCAGCTTAGCAGGACAGCTACACACCGGGGAGCTGTTTTTT	CASSLAGQLHTGELFF
-	TRBV7-2	TRBJ1-2	-	TGTGCCAGCAGCTTCAGGGGCGGCTACACCTTC	CASSFRGGYTF
-	TRBV29-1	TRBJ2-7	-	TGCAGCGGGGGACGGAGGAGGGACGAGCAGTACTTC	CSGGRRRDEQYF
-	TRBV29-1	TRBJ1-4	-	TGCAGCGCGAGGACATCCCCAAATGAAAAACTGTTTTTT	CSARTSPNEKLFF
TRBD1	TRBV6-1	TRBJ2-4	-	TGTGCCAGCAGTGAAGGGCAGGGGGCTGCCAAAAACATTCAGTACTTC	CASSEGQGAAKNIQYF
-	TRBV6-5	TRBJ2-2	-	TGTGCCAGCAGTTACTGGGGCTCACCACCCAGCGGGGAGCTGTTTTTT	CASSYWGSPPSGELFF
-	TRBV30	TRBJ2-5	-	TGTGCCTGGAGGGGAAACGGAGACCAAGAGACCCAGTACTTC	CAWRGNGDQETQYF
TRBD2	TRBV7-9	TRBJ2-5	few	TGTGCCAGCAGCTTAGGTTCAAGCGGGAGGGCGGAGACCCAGTACTTC	CASSLGSSGRAETQYF
-	TRBV25-1	TRBJ1-1	-	TGTGCCAGCAGTGAACTCTATGGGGAAGCTTTCTTT	CASSELYGEAFF
-	TRBV7-2	TRBJ2-5	-	TGTGCCAGCAGCCCCCGCCGCAGGGTTTTTGAGACCCAGTACTTC	CASSPRRRVFETQYF
TRBD1	TRBV9	TRBJ1-2	few	TGTGCCAGCAGCGTTGGACAGGGTGGCTACACCTTC	CASSVGQGGYTF
-	TRBV7-8	TRBJ1-4	once	TGTGCCAGCAGCAAAATGGGCTATCCTAATGAAAAACTGTTTTTT	CASSKMGYPNEKLFF
TRBD2	TRBV7-2	TRBJ2-3	-	TGTGCCAGCAGCTCCGGAGCGGGGAGGGTGGCAGATACGCAGTATTTT	CASSSGAGRVADTQYF
TRBD1	TRBV2	TRBJ1-2	-	TGTGCCAGCATTAACAGGGGGCAGAGCTATGGCTACACCTTC	CASINRGQSYGYTF
-	TRBV18	TRBJ2-2	-	TGTGCCAGCTCACCAAGGACTATAAACACCGGGGAGCTGTTTTTT	CASSPRTINTGELFF
-	TRBV29-1	TRBJ2-7	-	TGCAGCGTTGGTACATGGGATCGGGAGCAGTACTTC	CSVGTWDREQYF